This TCR beta chain appears in the sequencing data of a study of multiple sclerosis patients with progressive multifocal leukoencephalopathy. The CDR3 runs 13 residues. Trimming cost V 4 bases and J 7 bases; bases outside gene matches: 5. The germline V gene has CDR1 SGHDT and CDR2 YYEEEE. With regard to this clone: As yet, its antigen is unknown.

Synthetic inline TR CDR3 controls covering all V-J pairings were spiked into each PCR. Generated by immunoSEQ multiplex PCR, the TCRdb table keeps only in-frame clones and is missing some. This table holds some 30,000 clones, approximately 89% found once. Specified time point: before natalizumab initiation. Study-level points and caveats: At PML onset, no shared TRBV or TRBJ gene usage was seen. Whether JC virus or general immunocompromise explains the findings remained unclear.

The clonotype originates from a human donor with multiple sclerosis. This chain joins TRBV5-6 and TRBJ2-1; 7 bases match TRBD1. The sequenced sample was PBMCs. This CDR3 reads CASSRTGLNEQFF. The CDR3 DNA reads TGTGCCAGCAGCCGGACAGGACTTAATGAGCAGTTCTTC. The full variable domain, completed using reference TRBV5-6 and TRBJ2-1, is DAGVTQSPTHLIKTRGQQVTLRCSPKSGHDTVSWYQQALGQGPQFIFQYYEEEERQRGNFPDRFSGHQFPNYSSELNVNALLLGDSALYLCASSRTGLNEQFFGPGTRLTVL.